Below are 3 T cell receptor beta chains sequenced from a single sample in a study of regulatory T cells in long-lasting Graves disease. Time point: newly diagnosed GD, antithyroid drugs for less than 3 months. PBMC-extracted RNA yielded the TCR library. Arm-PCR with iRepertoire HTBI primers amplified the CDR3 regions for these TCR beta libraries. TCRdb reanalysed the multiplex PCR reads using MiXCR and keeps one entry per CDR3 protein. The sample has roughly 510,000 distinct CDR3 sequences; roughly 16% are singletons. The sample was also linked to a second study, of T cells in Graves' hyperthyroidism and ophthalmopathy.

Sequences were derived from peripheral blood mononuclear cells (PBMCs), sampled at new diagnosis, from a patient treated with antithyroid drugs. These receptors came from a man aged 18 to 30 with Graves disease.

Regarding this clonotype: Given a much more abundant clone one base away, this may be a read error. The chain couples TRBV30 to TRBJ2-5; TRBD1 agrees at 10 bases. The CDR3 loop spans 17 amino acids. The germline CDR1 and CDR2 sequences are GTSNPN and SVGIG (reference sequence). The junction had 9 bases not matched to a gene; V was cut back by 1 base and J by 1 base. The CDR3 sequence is CAWSAGTGVPRQETQYF. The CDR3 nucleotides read TGTGCCTGGAGTGCCGGGACAGGGGTGCCCCGCCAAGAGACCCAGTACTTC.

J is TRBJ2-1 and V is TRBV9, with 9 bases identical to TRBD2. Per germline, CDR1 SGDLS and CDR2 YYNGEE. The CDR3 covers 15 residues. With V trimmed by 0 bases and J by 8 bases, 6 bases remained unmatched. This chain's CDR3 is CASSVGAGGRDEQFF. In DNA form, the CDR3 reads TGTGCCAGCAGCGTAGGAGCGGGGGGACGGGATGAGCAGTTCTTC.

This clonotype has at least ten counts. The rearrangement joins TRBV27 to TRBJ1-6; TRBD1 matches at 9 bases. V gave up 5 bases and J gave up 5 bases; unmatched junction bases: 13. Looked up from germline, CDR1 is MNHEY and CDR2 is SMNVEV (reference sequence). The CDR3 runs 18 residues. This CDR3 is CASSASGTGFRNNSPLHF. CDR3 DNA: TGTGCCAGCAGTGCCTCCGGGACAGGGTTTCGGAATAATTCACCCCTCCACTTT.